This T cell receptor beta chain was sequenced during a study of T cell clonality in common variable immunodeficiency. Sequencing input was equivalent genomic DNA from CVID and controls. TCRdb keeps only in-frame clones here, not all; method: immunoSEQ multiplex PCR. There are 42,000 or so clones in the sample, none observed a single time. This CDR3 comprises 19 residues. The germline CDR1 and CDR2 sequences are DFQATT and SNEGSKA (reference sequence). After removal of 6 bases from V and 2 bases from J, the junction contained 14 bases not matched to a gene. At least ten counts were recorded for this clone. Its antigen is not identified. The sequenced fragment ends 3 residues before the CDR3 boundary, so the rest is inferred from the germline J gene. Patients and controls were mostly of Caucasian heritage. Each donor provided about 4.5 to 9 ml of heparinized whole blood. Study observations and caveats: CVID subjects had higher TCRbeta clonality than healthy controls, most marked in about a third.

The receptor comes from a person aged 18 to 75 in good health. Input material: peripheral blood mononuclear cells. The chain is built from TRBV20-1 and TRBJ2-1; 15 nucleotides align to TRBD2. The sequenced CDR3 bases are TGCAGTGCCCAGGACCTCGGGACTAGCGGGAGGACCACCTACAATGAG. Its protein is CSAQDLGTSGRTTYNE. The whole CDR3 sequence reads CSAQDLGTSGRTTYNEQFF.